What follows are 8 T cell receptor beta chains derived from one specimen sequenced in a study of T cell responses to AZD1222 COVID-19 vaccine. Profiled with immunoSEQ multiplex PCR; TCRdb holds only in-frame clones, not every one. This sample has roughly 140,000 clones, with 85% to 90% found just once. Sequenced material: peripheral blood, taken on day 0 of AZD1222 vaccination. The source is an adult in good health.

V is TRBV3-1 (or the pseudogene TRBV3-2) and J is TRBJ2-3; D is unclear. V lost 1 base and J lost 3, with 11 bases in between. The CDR3 has 15 residues. CDR1 and CDR2 from the germline V gene are LGHDT and YNNKEL (reference sequence). In nucleotides, the CDR3 is TGTGCCAGCAGCCAAGGTGGGCCTAATACAGATACGCAGTATTTT. Translating it yields CASSQGGPNTDTQYF.

The gene calls are TRBV4-3 and TRBJ1-1; 12 positions match TRBD1. The CDR3 is made up of 18 amino acids. Looked up from germline, CDR1 is LGHNA and CDR2 is YSLEER. Trimming cost V 4 bases and J 5 bases; bases outside gene matches: 14. The CDR3 region has the DNA TGCGCCAGCAGCCTAAACGGGACAGGGGGCAAGCAGGGTACTGAAGCTTTCTTT. Its protein product is CASSLNGTGGKQGTEAFF.

This chain uses TRBV7-2 with TRBJ1-4; D might be TRBD1 (6 bases). Germline V gene lookup returns CDR1 SGHTA and CDR2 FQGNSA. The V end was cut by 6 bases, the J end by 7 bases, with 15 bases between. This CDR3 comprises 14 residues. The CDR3 sequence is CASREGGRGEKLFF. CDR3 in DNA: TGTGCCAGCAGGGAGGGGGGAAGGGGTGAAAAACTGTTTTTT.

The V gene is TRBV9, the J gene TRBJ2-1; TRBD2 matches at 9 bases. Germline assignment: CDR1 SGDLS and CDR2 YYNGEE. The junction had 6 bases not matched to a gene; V was cut back by 2 bases and J by 6 bases. The CDR3 spans 15 residues. The CDR3 loop reads CASSVGGREGNEQFF. The CDR3 DNA is TGTGCCAGCAGCGTTGGCGGGAGGGAGGGCAATGAGCAGTTCTTC.

The chain uses TRBV2 and TRBJ1-3, with a weak D call TRBD1 (5 bases). CDR1 SNHLY and CDR2 FYNNEI come from the germline V gene. The CDR3 runs 15 residues. The V gene lost 5 bases and the J gene lost 0 bases, with 11 bases spanning the gap. The CDR3 sequence is CASSLRDFSGNTIYF. CDR3 DNA: TGTGCCAGCAGTCTGAGGGACTTCTCTGGAAACACCATATATTTT.

V usage is TRBV11-3 and J usage is TRBJ2-1; D gene unclear. The CDR3 consists of 15 residues. Trimming took off 1 base at V and 2 bases at J, with 9 bases between the two ends. Per the germline V gene, CDR1 is SGHNT and CDR2 is YENEEA. CDR3 bases: TGTGCCAGCAGCTTAGCAGTAGGAACCTACAATGAGCAGTTCTTC. It specifies CASSLAVGTYNEQFF.

The chain joins TRBV24-1 to TRBJ1-5; D unresolved. The V end was cut by 10 bases, the J end by 4 bases, with 16 bases between. The CDR3 loop spans 14 amino acids. Germline-derived CDR1 and CDR2 are KGHDR and SFDVKD. CDR3 sequence reads: CATPRLARNQPQHF. The CDR3 DNA reads as TGTGCCACGCCGCGTTTGGCCCGAAATCAGCCCCAGCATTTT.

This chain links TRBV27 with TRBJ1-1; D is possibly TRBD1 (5 bases). V was pared by 8 bases and J by 2 bases, with 9 bases between. Germline V CDR1 and CDR2: MNHEY, SMNVEV (reference sequence). This CDR3 is 12 amino acids long. The CDR3 reads CASWGPNTEAFF. The DNA for the CDR3 is TGTGCCAGCTGGGGACCTAACACTGAAGCTTTCTTT.